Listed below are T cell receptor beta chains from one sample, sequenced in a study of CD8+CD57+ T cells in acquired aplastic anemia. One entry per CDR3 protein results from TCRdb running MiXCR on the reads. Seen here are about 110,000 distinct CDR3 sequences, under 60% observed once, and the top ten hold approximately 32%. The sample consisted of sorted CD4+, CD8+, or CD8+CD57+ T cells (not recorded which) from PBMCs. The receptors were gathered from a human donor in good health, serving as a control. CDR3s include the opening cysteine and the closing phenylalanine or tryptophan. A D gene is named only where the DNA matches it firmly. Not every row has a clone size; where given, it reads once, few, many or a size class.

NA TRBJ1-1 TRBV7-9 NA TGTGCCAGCAGCTTAGACCAGGGCAACACTGAAGCTTTCTTT CASSLDQGNTEAFF
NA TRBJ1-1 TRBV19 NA TGTGCCAGTAGTACGGTCCATCGTACTGAAGCTTTCTTT CASSTVHRTEAFF
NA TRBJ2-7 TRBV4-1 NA TGCGCCAGCAGGGGGGCCGGCGGCAACGAGCAGTACTTC CASRGAGGNEQYF
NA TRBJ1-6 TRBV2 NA TGTGCCAGCAGTGAAAGTGCTAATTCACCCCTCCACTTT CASSESANSPLHF
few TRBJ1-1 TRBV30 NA TGTGCCTGGGGAGGACAGATGAACACTGAAGCTTTCTTT CAWGGQMNTEAFF
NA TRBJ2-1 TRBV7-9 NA TGTGCCAGCAGCTTAGTTAGGTTCAATGAGCAGTTCTTC CASSLVRFNEQFF
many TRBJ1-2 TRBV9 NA TGTGCCAGCAGCCTGCTAGGGATGTCCTACACCTTC CASSLLGMSYTF
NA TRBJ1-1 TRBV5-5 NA TGTGCCAGCAGCTTGCGCGGGGGGGCAGGGCGCACTGAAGCTTTCTTT CASSLRGGAGRTEAFF
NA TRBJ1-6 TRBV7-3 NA TGTGCCAGCAGCTTAACGGTTAGGGGGGGTTCACCCCTCCACTTT CASSLTVRGGSPLHF
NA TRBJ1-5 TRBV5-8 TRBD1 TGTGCCAGCAGCCCGACAGGGAGTACCAATCAGCCCCAGCATTTT CASSPTGSTNQPQHF
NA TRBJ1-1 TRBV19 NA TGTGCCAGTAGTATTGCAAGTCGACAGGCTTTCTTT CASSIASRQAFF
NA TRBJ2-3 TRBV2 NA TGTGCCAGCAGCAAGGACTCCATCCCACACGATACGCAGTATTTT CASSKDSIPHDTQYF
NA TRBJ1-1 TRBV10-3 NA TGTGCCATCAGCCCAGGGACGAACACTGAAGCTTTCTTT CAISPGTNTEAFF
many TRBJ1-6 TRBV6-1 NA TGTGCCAGCAGTGGGATGCTCGATGGGTCCCTCCACTTT CASSGMLDGSLHF
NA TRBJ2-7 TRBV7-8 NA TGTGCCAGCAGTCGCCTAGCTACCTACGAGCAGTACTTC CASSRLATYEQYF
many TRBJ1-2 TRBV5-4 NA TGTGCCAGCAGCTTGACGGGGGCGGACTATGGCTACACCTTC CASSLTGADYGYTF
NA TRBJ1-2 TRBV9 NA TGTGCCAGCAGCGGTTACAGCTATGGCTACACCTTC CASSGYSYGYTF
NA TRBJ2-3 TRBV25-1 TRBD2 TGTGCCACCAGTGAGGCGGGGGGATTCGGTACGCAGTATTTT CATSEAGGFGTQYF
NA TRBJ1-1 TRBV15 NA TGTGCCACCAGGCGGGGGAACACTGAAGCTTTCTTT CATRRGNTEAFF
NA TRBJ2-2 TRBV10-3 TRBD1 TGTGCCATCATGACAGGGGCACTGAACACCGGGGAGCTGTTTTTT CAIMTGALNTGELFF
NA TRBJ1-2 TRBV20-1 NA TGCAGTGCTTTCCAGGGTCACTATGGCTACACCTTC CSAFQGHYGYTF
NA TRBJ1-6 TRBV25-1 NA TGTGCCAGCAGGGTTATGGATTCACCCCTCCACTTT CASRVMDSPLHF
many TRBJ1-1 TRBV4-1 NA TGCGCCAGCAGCCAAGTCAAAGACCTTTTCTTT CASSQVKDLFF
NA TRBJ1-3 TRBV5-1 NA TGCGCCAGCAGCTTGGGCCAGGGGCATACTGGAAACACCATATATTTT CASSLGQGHTGNTIYF
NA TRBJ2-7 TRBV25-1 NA TGTGCCAGCAGCAACTTCAGGGAGCAGTACTTC CASSNFREQYF
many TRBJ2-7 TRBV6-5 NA TGTGCCAGCAGTTACTCGAGCCTTCTGGGCGAGCAGTACTTC CASSYSSLLGEQYF
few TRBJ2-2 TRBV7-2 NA TGTGCCAGCACCAAGATTATGTCCACCGGGGAGCTGTTTTTT CASTKIMSTGELFF
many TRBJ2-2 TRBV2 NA TGTGCCAGCAGTGAGTGGGTCGGGGGACAGTACACCGGGGAGCTGTTTTTT CASSEWVGGQYTGELFF
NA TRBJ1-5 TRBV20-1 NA TGCAGTGCCGCAGCCGCAGGGACGGGTCAGCCCCAGCATTTT CSAAAAGTGQPQHF
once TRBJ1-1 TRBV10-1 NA TGCGCCAGCATCCCTAGCTTGTCAGGGAGCACTGAAGCTTTCTTT CASIPSLSGSTEAFF
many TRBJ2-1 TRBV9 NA TGTGCCAGCAGCCAGGGGTCCTACAATGAGCAGTTCTTC CASSQGSYNEQFF
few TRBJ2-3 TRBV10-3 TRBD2 TGTGCCAGCAGTAACCTAGCGGGGGGCACAGATACGCAGTATTTT CASSNLAGGTDTQYF
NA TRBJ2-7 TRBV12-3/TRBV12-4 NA TGTGCCAGCAGTTTAAACAGGGCCACTCTTTACGAGCAGTACTTC CASSLNRATLYEQYF
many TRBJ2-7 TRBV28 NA TGTGCCAGCAGTCGACAGGCCTTCTACGAGCAGTACTTC CASSRQAFYEQYF
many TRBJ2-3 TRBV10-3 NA TGTGCCATCAGTCGAGGGGGGGAGTTGGGGGCCAACACAGATACGCAGTATTTT CAISRGGELGANTDTQYF
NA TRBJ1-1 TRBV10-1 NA TGCGCCAGCGCTTGGGGGGTCACTGAAGCTTTCTTT CASAWGVTEAFF
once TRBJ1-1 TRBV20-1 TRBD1 TGCAGTGCTAGGCGGGACAGGGGGCTGGGGACTGAAGCTTTCTTT CSARRDRGLGTEAFF
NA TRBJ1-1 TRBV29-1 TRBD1 TGCAGCGTTGTGGTGGGGGACAGGGGTATGACTGAAGCTTTCTTT CSVVVGDRGMTEAFF
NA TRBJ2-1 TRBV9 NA TGTGCCAGCAGCGTAGATGGCGGGGTGGGTTACAATGAGCAGTTCTTC CASSVDGGVGYNEQFF
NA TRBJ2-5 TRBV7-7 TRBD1 TGTGCTAGCAGCTTCAGGGGGCAAGTCGGGCAAGAGACCCAGTACTTC CASSFRGQVGQETQYF
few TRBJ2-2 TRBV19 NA TGTGCCAGTAGTTGGGGGCAGGATAACACCGGGGAGCTGTTTTTT CASSWGQDNTGELFF
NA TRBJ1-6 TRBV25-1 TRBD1 TGTGCCAGCAGTACCCAGGGGGGAACTTCACCCCTCCACTTT CASSTQGGTSPLHF
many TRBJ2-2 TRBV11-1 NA TGTGCCACCCGAGCGGAAACCGGGGAGCTGTTTTTT CATRAETGELFF
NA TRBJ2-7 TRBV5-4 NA TGTGCCAGCAGCTTGGATTATGGGGACCACGAGCAGTACTTC CASSLDYGDHEQYF
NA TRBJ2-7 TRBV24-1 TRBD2 TGTGCCACCAGTGACACCGGGACTAGCGCGTACGAGCAGTACTTC CATSDTGTSAYEQYF